Below, 5 T cell receptor beta chains from the same sample are listed, as sequenced in a study of blood T cell repertoires in COVID-19. Clones were read by immunoSEQ multiplex PCR, and TCRdb kept only the in-frame ones, dropping some. This sample yields roughly 77,000 clones, of which 76% are seen a single time; approximately 15% belongs to the top ten. Sequences were obtained from peripheral blood. These receptors were taken from a man in his fifties or sixties with COVID-19, enrolled during active disease.

The gene calls are TRBV29-1 and TRBJ2-7, with 9 bases aligning to TRBD2. The CDR3 is made up of 14 amino acids. The V gene's germline CDR1 is SQVTM and CDR2 ANQGSEA. Germline trimming cut 4 bases from V and 2 bases from J; bases unmatched to any gene: 6. The CDR3 region is CSVVAIAGAYEQYF. The CDR3 DNA reads as TGCAGCGTTGTCGCGATAGCGGGGGCCTACGAGCAGTACTTC.

This clone was observed at least ten times. The chain links TRBV12-5 to TRBJ2-2, with TRBD2 matching 8 bases. Germline V gene sequence: CDR1 LGHNT, CDR2 FRNRAP. V shed 3 bases and J 7 bases; nucleotides not matched to a gene: 7. The CDR3 covers 15 residues. CDR3 residues: CASGLAGEMDGELFF. CDR3 DNA: TGTGCTAGTGGTTTAGCGGGAGAGATGGACGGGGAGCTGTTTTTT.

This chain joins TRBV10-3 and TRBJ2-3, with D perhaps matching TRBD1 (5 bases). The CDR3 is 14 residues long. CDR1 and CDR2 from the germline V gene are ENHRY and SYGVKD. Trimming removed 10 bases at V and 6 bases at J, with 20 bases between. Written as DNA, the CDR3 is TGTGCCACCTCTCAAGGCAGGGATGGGGATACGCAGTATTTT. Residues: CATSQGRDGDTQYF.

The chain has TRBV2 and TRBJ2-4; the match to TRBD1 covers 7 bases. After removal of 6 bases from V and 8 bases from J, the junction contained 10 bases not matched to a gene. CDR1 and CDR2 from the germline V gene are SNHLY and FYNNEI. The CDR3 has 14 residues. The CDR3 nucleotides are TGTGCCAGCAGGGAGACAGGGTCGACGGACATTCAGTACTTC. Protein sequence: CASRETGSTDIQYF.

This clone was found once. The J gene is TRBJ2-2, the V gene TRBV20-1; 11 positions match TRBD2. Germline V CDR1 and CDR2: DFQATT, SNEGSKA (reference sequence). There are 17 residues in the CDR3. Trimming at V came to 3 bases and at J to 5 bases, leaving 11 bases not matched to a gene. The CDR3 nucleotides are TGCAGTGCTAGTAGGCTAGCGGGGGGCCAGTGGACCGGGGAGCTGTTTTTT. This translates into CSASRLAGGQWTGELFF.